This TCR beta chain originates from a study of T-cell memory formation after mild COVID-19. Overall study findings and caveats: Day 15 to 85 contractors were CD4/CD8 balanced; later expanders leaned CD4+.

This clonotype turned up a few times. No antigen is known for it. TCRdb ran MiXCR on the 5' RACE reads and lists one entry per CDR3 protein. Among some 250,000 distinct CDR3 sequences, 8% to 10% were seen once, and the ten largest hold around a fifth. This clonotype was sampled from a man between 18 and 29 years old who had mild COVID-19 (a few samples of this study predate the infection). Cell type and time point are not known. Specimen: PBMCs or a T cell subset sorted from them (not recorded which).

CDR3 DNA: TGTGCCAGCAGTTACACGAGGGGGGCCGGGGAGCTGTTTTTT. Its translation is CASSYTRGAGELFF. The chain couples TRBV6-2 or TRBV6-3 to TRBJ2-2; possibly TRBD1 or TRBD2 for D (6 bases each). The V and J ends lost 2 bases and 6 bases respectively, with 10 bases between them. Germline values: CDR1 MNHEY, CDR2 SVGEGT. There are 14 residues in the CDR3.